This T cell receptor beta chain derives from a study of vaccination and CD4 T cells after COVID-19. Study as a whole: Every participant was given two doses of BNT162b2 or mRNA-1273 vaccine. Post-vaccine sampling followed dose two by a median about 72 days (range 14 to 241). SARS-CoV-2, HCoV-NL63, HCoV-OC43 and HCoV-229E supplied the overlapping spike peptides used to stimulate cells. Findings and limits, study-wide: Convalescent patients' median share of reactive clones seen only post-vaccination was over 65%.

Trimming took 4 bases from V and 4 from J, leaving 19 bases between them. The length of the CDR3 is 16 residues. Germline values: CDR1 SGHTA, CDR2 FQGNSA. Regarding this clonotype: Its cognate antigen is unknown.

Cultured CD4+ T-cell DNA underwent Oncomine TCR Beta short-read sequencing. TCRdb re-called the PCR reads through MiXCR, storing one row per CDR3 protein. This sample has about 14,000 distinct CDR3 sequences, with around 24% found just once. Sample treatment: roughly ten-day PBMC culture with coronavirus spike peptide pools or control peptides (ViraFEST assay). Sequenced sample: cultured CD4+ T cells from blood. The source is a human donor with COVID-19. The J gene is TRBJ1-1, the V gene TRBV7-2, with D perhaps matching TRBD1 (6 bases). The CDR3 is CASSSTARGVATEAFF. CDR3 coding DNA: TGTGCCAGCAGCTCGACAGCCAGGGGAGTGGCCACTGAAGCTTTCTTT.